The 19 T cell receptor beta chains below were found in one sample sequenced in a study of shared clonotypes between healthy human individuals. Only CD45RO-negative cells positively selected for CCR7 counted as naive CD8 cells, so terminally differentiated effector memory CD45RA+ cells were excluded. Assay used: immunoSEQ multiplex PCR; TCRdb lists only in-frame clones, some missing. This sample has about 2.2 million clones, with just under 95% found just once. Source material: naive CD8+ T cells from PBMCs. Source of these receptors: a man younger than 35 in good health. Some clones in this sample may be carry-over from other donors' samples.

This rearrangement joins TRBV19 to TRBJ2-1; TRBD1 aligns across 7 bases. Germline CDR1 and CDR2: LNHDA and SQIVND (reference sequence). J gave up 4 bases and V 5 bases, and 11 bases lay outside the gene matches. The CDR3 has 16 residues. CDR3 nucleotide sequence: TGTGCCAGTAGTGGCCTCCGGGACAGCAGTTACAATGAGCAGTTCTTC. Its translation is CASSGLRDSSYNEQFF.

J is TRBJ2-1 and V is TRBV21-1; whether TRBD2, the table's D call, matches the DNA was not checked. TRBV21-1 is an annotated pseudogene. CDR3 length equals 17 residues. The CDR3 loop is CASSKTGTSGRDGEQFF. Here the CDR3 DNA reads TGTGCCAGCAGCAAAACCGGGACTAGCGGGAGAGACGGTGAGCAGTTCTTC.

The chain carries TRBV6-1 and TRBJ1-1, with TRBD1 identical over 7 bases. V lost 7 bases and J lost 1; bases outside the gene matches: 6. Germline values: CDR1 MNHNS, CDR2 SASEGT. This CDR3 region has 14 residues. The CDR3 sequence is CASKLTGTNTEAFF. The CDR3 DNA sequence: TGTGCCAGCAAACTGACAGGGACGAACACTGAAGCTTTCTTT.

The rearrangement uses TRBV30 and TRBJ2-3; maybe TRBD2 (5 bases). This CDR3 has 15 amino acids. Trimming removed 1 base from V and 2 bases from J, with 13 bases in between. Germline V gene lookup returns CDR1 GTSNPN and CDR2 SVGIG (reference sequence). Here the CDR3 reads CAWSAGSTTTDTQYF. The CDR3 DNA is TGTGCCTGGAGTGCGGGATCTACGACCACAGATACGCAGTATTTT.

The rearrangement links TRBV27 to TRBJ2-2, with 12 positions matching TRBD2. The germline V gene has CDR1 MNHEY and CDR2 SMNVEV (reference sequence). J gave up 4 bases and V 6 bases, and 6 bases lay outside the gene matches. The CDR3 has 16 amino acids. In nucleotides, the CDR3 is TGTGCCAGCAGCTCTAGCGGGAGGGCCCTCACCGGGGAGCTGTTTTTT. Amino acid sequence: CASSSSGRALTGELFF.

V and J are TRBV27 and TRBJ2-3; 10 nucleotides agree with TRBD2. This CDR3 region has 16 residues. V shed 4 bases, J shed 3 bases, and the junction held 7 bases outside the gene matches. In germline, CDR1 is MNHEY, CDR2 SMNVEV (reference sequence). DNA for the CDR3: TGTGCCAGCAGTTCTAAGGTAGCGGGAGGAACAGATACGCAGTATTTT. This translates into CASSSKVAGGTDTQYF.

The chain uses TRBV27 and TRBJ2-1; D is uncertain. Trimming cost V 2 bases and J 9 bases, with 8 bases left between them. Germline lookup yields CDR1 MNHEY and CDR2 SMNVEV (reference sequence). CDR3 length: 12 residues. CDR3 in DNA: TGTGCCAGCAGTTTAGGGCCGGCTGAGCAGTTCTTC. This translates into CASSLGPAEQFF.

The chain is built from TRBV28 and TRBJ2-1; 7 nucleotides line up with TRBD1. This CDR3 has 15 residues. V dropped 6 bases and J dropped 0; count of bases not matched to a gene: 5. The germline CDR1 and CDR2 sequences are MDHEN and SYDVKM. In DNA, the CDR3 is TGTGCCAGCAGACAGACAGGGAGCTCCTACAATGAGCAGTTCTTC. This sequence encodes CASRQTGSSYNEQFF.

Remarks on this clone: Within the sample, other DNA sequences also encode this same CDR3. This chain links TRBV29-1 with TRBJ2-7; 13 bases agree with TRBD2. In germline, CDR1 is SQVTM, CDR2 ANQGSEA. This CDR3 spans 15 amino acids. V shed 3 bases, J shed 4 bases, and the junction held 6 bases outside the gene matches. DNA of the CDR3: TGCAGCGTTGAGTGGACTAGCGGGAGATCATACGAGCAGTACTTC. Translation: CSVEWTSGRSYEQYF.

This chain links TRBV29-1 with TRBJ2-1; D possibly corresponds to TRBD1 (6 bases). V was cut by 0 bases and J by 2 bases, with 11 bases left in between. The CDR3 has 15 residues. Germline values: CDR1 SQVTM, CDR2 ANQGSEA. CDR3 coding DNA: TGCAGCGTTGAAGATGGGGGCCGACCCTACAATGAGCAGTTCTTC. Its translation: CSVEDGGRPYNEQFF.

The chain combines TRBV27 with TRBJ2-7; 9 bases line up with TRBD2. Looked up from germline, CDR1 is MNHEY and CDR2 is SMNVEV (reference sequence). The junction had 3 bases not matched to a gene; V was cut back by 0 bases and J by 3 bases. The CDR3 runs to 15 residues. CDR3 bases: TGTGCCAGCAGTTTATCTGGCGGGAGGGACTACGAGCAGTACTTC. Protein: CASSLSGGRDYEQYF.

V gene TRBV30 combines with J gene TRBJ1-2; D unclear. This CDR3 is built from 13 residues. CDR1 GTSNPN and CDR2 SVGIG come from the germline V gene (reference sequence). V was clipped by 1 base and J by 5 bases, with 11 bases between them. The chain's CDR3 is CAWSARPGYGYTF. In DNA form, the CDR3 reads TGTGCCTGGAGTGCCCGACCGGGGTATGGCTACACCTTC.

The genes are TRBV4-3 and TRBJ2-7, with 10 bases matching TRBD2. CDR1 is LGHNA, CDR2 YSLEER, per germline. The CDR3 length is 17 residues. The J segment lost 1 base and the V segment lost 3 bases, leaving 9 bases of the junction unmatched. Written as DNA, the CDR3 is TGCGCCAGCAGCCATGATATCGGAGCGGGAGGGTCCTACGAGCAGTACTTC. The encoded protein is CASSHDIGAGGSYEQYF.

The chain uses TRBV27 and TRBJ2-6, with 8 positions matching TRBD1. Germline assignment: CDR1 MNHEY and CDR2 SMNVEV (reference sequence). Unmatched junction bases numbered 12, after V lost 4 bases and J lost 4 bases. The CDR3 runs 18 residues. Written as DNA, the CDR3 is TGTGCCAGCAGTTCATCCAGGGGGCTATCAACGGGGGCCAACGTCCTGACTTTC. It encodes CASSSSRGLSTGANVLTF. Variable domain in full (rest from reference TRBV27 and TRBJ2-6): EAQVTQNPRYLITVTGKKLTVTCSQNMNHEYMSWYRQDPGLGLRQIYYSMNVEVTDKGDVPEGYKVSRKEKRNFPLILESPSPNQTSLYFCASSSSRGLSTGANVLTFGAGSRLTVL.

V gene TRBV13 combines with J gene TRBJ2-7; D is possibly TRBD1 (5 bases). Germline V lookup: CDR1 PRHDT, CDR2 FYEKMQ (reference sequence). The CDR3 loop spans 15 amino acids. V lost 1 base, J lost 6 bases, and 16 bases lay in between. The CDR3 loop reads CASSLVDSPSGEQYF. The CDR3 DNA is TGTGCCAGCAGCTTAGTTGACAGCCCCTCAGGCGAGCAGTACTTC.

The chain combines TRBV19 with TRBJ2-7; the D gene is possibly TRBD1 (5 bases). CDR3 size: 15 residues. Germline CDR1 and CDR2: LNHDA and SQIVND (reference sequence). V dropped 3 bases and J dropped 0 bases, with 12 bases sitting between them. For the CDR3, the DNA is TGTGCCAGTAGTATTAGGACACCGAGCTCCTACGAGCAGTACTTC. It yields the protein CASSIRTPSSYEQYF. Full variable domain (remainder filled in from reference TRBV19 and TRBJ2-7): DGGITQSPKYLFRKEGQNVTLSCEQNLNHDAMYWYRQDPGQGLRLIYYSQIVNDFQKGDIAEGYSVSREKKESFPLTVTSAQKNPTAFYLCASSIRTPSSYEQYFGPGTRLTVT.

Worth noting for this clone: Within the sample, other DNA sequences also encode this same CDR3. The CDR3 region has the DNA TGCGCCAGCAGCTTAGGTAATGAGCAGTTCTTC. This gives the protein CASSLGNEQFF. This chain uses TRBV5-1 with TRBJ2-1; no clear D. Between the trimmed V and J ends, which lost 2 bases and 7 bases, there was a span of 4 bases. Per the germline V gene, CDR1 is SGHRS and CDR2 is YFSETQ. The CDR3 length is 11 residues.

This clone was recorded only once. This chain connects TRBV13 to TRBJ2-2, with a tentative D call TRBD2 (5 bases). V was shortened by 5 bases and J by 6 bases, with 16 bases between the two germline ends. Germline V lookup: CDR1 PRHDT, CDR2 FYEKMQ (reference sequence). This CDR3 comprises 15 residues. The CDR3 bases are TGTGCCAGCAGCGATAGAAGGGAGCCCGCCGGGGAGCTGTTTTTT. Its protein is CASSDRREPAGELFF.

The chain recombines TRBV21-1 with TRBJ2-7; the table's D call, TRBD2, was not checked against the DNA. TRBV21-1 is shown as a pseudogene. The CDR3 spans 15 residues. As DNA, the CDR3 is TGTGCCAGCAGCAAAGGGGACTGGGCAGTCCACGAGCAGTACTTC. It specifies CASSKGDWAVHEQYF.